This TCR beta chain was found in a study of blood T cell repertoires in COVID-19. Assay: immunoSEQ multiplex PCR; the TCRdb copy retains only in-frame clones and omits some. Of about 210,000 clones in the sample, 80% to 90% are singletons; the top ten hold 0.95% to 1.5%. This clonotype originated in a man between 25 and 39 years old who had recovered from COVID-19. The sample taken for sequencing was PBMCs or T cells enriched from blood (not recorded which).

The CDR3 spells CASSQARPGGPNSPLHF. DNA of the CDR3: TGCGCCAGCAGCCAAGCGCGGCCAGGGGGCCCTAATTCACCCCTCCACTTT. The chain couples TRBV4-3 to TRBJ1-6; 8 positions agree with TRBD1. J was trimmed by 6 bases and V by 1 base; bases with no gene match: 8. The CDR3 is 17 residues long. The germline CDR1 and CDR2 sequences are LGHNA and YSLEER.